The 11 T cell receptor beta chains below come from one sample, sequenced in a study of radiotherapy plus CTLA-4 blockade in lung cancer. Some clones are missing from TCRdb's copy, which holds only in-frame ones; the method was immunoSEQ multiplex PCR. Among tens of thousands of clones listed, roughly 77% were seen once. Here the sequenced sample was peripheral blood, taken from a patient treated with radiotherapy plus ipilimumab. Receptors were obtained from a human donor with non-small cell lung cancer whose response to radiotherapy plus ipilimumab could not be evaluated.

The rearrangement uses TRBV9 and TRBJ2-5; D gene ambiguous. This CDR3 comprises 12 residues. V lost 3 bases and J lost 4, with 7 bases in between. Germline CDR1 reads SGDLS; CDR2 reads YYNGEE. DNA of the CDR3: TGTGCCAGCAGCGCCTCCCTAGAGACCCAGTACTTC. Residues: CASSASLETQYF.

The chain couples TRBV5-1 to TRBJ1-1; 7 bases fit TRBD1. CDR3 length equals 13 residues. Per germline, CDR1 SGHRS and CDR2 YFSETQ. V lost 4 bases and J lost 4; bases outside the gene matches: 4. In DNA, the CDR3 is TGCGCCAGCAGCCTTGAGGGGGCCACTGAAGCTTTCTTT. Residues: CASSLEGATEAFF.

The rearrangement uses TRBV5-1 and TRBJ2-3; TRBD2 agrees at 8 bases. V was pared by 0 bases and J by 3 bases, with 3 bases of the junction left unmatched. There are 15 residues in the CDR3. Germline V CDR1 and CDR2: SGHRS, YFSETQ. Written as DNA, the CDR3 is TGCGCCAGCAGCTTGGGATCTAGCGGGACAGATACGCAGTATTTT. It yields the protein CASSLGSSGTDTQYF.

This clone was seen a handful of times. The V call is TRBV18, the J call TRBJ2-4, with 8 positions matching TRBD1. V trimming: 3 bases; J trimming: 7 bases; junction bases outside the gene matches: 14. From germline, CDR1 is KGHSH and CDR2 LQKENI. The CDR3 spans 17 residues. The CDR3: CASSPRQGRFMENIQYF. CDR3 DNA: TGTGCCAGCTCACCCAGACAGGGGAGATTCATGGAGAACATTCAGTACTTC.

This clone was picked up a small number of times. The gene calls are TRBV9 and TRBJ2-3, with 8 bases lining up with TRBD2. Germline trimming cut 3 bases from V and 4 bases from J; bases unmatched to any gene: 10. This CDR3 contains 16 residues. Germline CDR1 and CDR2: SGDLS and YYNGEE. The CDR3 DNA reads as TGTGCCAGCAGCGCCTCCGTTGGCGGGGGGTCAGATACGCAGTATTTT. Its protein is CASSASVGGGSDTQYF.

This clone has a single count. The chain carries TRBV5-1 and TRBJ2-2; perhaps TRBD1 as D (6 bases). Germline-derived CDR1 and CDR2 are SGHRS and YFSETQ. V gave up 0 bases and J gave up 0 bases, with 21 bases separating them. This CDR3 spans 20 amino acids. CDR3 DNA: TGCGCCAGCAGCTTGGCCTACAGGGTCCGAGTTTCCCCGAACACCGGGGAGCTGTTTTTT. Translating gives CASSLAYRVRVSPNTGELFF.

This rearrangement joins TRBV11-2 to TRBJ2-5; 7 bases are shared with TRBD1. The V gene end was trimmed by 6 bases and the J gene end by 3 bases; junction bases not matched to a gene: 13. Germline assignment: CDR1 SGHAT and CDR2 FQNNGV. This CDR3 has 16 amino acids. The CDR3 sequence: CASRRLRGRSEETQYF. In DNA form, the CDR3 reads TGTGCCAGCAGGCGGCTAAGGGGGCGCAGTGAAGAGACCCAGTACTTC.

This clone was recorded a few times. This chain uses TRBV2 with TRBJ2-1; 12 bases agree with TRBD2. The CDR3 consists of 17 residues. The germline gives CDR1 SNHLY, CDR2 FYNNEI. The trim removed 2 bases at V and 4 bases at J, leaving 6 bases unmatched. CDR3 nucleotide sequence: TGTGCCAGCAGTGAACTTCCGGGACTAGCGGGTTACAATGAGCAGTTCTTC. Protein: CASSELPGLAGYNEQFF.

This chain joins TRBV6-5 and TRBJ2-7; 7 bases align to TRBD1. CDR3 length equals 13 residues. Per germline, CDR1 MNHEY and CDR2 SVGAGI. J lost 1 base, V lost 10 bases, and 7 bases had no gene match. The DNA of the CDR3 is TGTGCCACCTTGGACAGGTCTTCCTACGAGCAGTACTTC. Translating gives CATLDRSSYEQYF.

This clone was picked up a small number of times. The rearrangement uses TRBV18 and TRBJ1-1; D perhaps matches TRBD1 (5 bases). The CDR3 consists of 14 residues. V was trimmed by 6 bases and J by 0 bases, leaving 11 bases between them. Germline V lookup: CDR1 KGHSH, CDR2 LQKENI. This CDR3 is CASSPGLMNTEAFF. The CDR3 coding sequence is TGTGCCAGCTCGCCAGGGCTCATGAACACTGAAGCTTTCTTT.

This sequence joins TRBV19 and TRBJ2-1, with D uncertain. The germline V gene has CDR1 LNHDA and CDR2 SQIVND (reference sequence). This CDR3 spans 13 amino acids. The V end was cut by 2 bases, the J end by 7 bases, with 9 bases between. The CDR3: CASSIIPLNEQFF. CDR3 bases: TGTGCCAGTAGTATAATTCCCTTGAATGAGCAGTTCTTC.